This is a list of T cell receptor beta chains from one sample in a study of blood T cell repertoires in COVID-19. Profiled with immunoSEQ multiplex PCR; TCRdb holds only in-frame clones, not every one. The sample consists of some 290,000 clones, about 90% of them appearing once. The sequencing sample was made of peripheral blood. These receptors all stem from a woman in her 30s with COVID-19, enrolled during active disease. Each CDR3 is given with its conserved first and last residue. D genes are given only for firm matches. The size entry is marked missing in some rows and otherwise reads once, few, many or a size class.

TRBJ1-1 | TRBV28 | NA | NA | TGTGCCAGCAGTTACAGGGTGGCGGCTTTCTTT | CASSYRVAAFF
TRBJ2-2 | TRBV11-2 | NA | NA | TGTGCCAGCAGCCCACCCAACGGGAGATCTCTCACCGGGGAGCTGTTTTTT | CASSPPNGRSLTGELFF
TRBJ2-2 | TRBV6-4 | NA | NA | TGTGCCAGCAGTATCGTCGGCGGGGAGCTGTTTTTT | CASSIVGGELFF
TRBJ1-5 | TRBV6-1 | TRBD1 | NA | TGTGCCAGCAGTGACGGGACAGGCCTACCCTTCAATCAGCCCCAGCATTTT | CASSDGTGLPFNQPQHF
TRBJ1-1 | TRBV5-5 | NA | NA | TGTGCCAGCAGCCCGGGACTTTTGAACACTGAAGCTTTCTTT | CASSPGLLNTEAFF
TRBJ2-2 | TRBV7-9 | NA | once | TGTGCCAGCAGCTTAGCTTCCCTCCGGGGCACCGGGGAGCTGTTTTTT | CASSLASLRGTGELFF
TRBJ1-6 | TRBV6-5 | NA | NA | TGTGCCAGCAGTTACTCAGGACACGTCAAGGCTTCACCCCTCCACTTT | CASSYSGHVKASPLHF
TRBJ2-5 | TRBV7-9 | TRBD2 | once | TGTGCCAGCAGCTTAGAGTTCGAGCGGGGGGGCGTGGAGACCCAGTACTTC | CASSLEFERGGVETQYF
TRBJ2-6 | TRBV5-6 | NA | few | TGTGCCAGCAGCTCCCTAAGAGGGGCCAACGTCCTGACTTTC | CASSSLRGANVLTF
TRBJ2-2 | TRBV7-6 | NA | NA | TGTGCCAGCAGCTTATACCAGGCGGGGAACACCGGGGAGCTGTTTTTT | CASSLYQAGNTGELFF
TRBJ2-1 | TRBV6-1 | TRBD2 | NA | TGTGCCAGCAGTGCCATACTAGCGGGGGGTCGGAATGAGCAGTTCTTC | CASSAILAGGRNEQFF
TRBJ1-2 | TRBV19 | TRBD1 | NA | TGTGCCAGTGAGACAGGGTATGGGCGCTACACCTTC | CASETGYGRYTF
TRBJ1-1 | TRBV5-1 | TRBD1 | NA | TGCGCCAGCAGTATTACCGGGACAGGGGGCAGTGAAGCTTTCTTT | CASSITGTGGSEAFF
TRBJ2-5 | TRBV9 | NA | NA | TGTGCCAGCAGCGCTGTGGAGGGGGGGCGCGGAGCCCAGTACTTC | CASSAVEGGRGAQYF
TRBJ1-3 | TRBV29-1 | NA | NA | TGCAGCGTTTCGGGGGGAAACACCATATATTTT | CSVSGGNTIYF
TRBJ2-7 | TRBV12-3/TRBV12-4 | TRBD1 | once | TGTGCCAGCAGTTTTGGACAGGGCGAGCAGTACTTC | CASSFGQGEQYF
TRBJ1-1 | TRBV11-2 | TRBD1 | NA | TGTGCCAGCAGCTTTCACAGGACAGGGGCCACTGAAGCTTTCTTT | CASSFHRTGATEAFF
TRBJ1-1 | TRBV11-2 | NA | NA | TGTGCCAGCAGCTTAGGGGCGGGGGCGAAGTTGACTGAAGCTTTCTTT | CASSLGAGAKLTEAFF
TRBJ2-4 | TRBV27 | NA | NA | TGTGCCAGCAGCCGTAACACAGTAGCCAAAAACATTCAGTACTTC | CASSRNTVAKNIQYF
TRBJ2-7 | TRBV7-2 | NA | once | TGTGCCAGCAGCTTAGTGTGGGGCGACGAGCAGTACTTC | CASSLVWGDEQYF
TRBJ2-2 | TRBV5-6 | NA | NA | TGTGCCAGCAGGCCTAGACAGTTGGGGACCGGGGAGCTGTTTTTT | CASRPRQLGTGELFF
TRBJ2-3 | TRBV29-1 | NA | NA | TGCAGCTCCGTGGGGGGTGGCACAGATACGCAGTATTTT | CSSVGGGTDTQYF
TRBJ2-3 | TRBV21-1 | NA | NA | TGTGCCAGCAGCAAAGCCTCGGGGGGGGCCTCCCCAGATACGCAGTATTTT | CASSKASGGASPDTQYF
TRBJ1-4 | TRBV11-2 | NA | NA | TGTGCCAGCAGCCGAGTAGGGGCGCGGGAAAAACTGTTTTTT | CASSRVGAREKLFF
TRBJ1-5 | TRBV6-6 | TRBD1 | NA | TGTGCCAGCAGTAACCGGGACAGGGGGCATCAGCCCCAGCATTTT | CASSNRDRGHQPQHF
TRBJ2-3 | TRBV5-1 | TRBD2 | NA | TGCGCCAGCAGCTCTAGACTAGCGGGTAGCACAGATACGCAGTATTTT | CASSSRLAGSTDTQYF
TRBJ2-1 | TRBV7-7 | NA | NA | TGTGCCAGCAGCCCCGGCCAGGGGACGTACAATGAGCAGTTCTTC | CASSPGQGTYNEQFF
TRBJ2-2 | TRBV5-1 | TRBD1 | NA | TGCGCCAGCAGCCGTTGGACAGGGGTAGGCGGGGAGCTGTTTTTT | CASSRWTGVGGELFF
TRBJ1-1 | TRBV5-5 | TRBD1 | NA | TGTGCCAGCAGCCGGGGTGGGCAGGGGGCACTGTCTGAAGCTTTCTTT | CASSRGGQGALSEAFF
TRBJ2-3 | TRBV6-5 | NA | NA | TGTGCCACGGGGGGCGGGGGCACAGATACGCAGTATTTT | CATGGGGTDTQYF
TRBJ2-3 | TRBV29-1 | NA | NA | TGCAGCGTTATTTCCGGCACAGATACGCAGTATTTT | CSVISGTDTQYF
TRBJ1-2 | TRBV6-4 | TRBD1 | once | TGTGCCAGCGTTCCCTCGGGGACAGGTCATGGCTACACCTTC | CASVPSGTGHGYTF
TRBJ1-1 | TRBV11-2 | NA | once | TGTGCCAGCAGCTCCTGGGGGGGGCTTGAAGCTTTCTTT | CASSSWGGLEAFF
TRBJ2-1 | TRBV7-9 | TRBD2 | once | TGTGCCAGCAGCTTAGGTAGCGGGGGACAGTTCTTC | CASSLGSGGQFF
TRBJ1-2 | TRBV3-1/TRBV3-2 | NA | few | TGTGCCAGCAGCCCTCGTGGAGGGAGGGACACCTTC | CASSPRGGRDTF
TRBJ2-2 | TRBV5-1 | NA | NA | TGCGCCAGCAGCGCCGGCGGAACCACAACCGGGGAGCTGTTTTTT | CASSAGGTTTGELFF